This T cell receptor (beta chain) was documented in a study of cytomegalovirus exposure and HLA in healthy donors. CDR1 is GTSNPN, CDR2 SVGIG, per germline (reference sequence). The V and J ends lost 3 bases and 1 base respectively, with 13 bases between them. The CDR3 extends over 15 amino acids. The PCR employed 60 Vbeta primers together with 13 Jbeta primers. The repertoire was sequenced with immunoSEQ multiplex PCR; TCRdb's copy has only in-frame clones and lacks some. The sample has 150,000 to 200,000 clones, just under 80% seen once. The rearrangement joins TRBV30 to TRBJ2-1, with D hard to call. This TCR was sampled from a woman aged 25 to 39 in good health and CMV-seronegative. Sample: PBMCs. CDR3 region: CAWSTSRYSYNEQFF. The CDR3 coding sequence is TGTGCCTGGAGCACTTCTAGATATTCCTACAATGAGCAGTTCTTC.